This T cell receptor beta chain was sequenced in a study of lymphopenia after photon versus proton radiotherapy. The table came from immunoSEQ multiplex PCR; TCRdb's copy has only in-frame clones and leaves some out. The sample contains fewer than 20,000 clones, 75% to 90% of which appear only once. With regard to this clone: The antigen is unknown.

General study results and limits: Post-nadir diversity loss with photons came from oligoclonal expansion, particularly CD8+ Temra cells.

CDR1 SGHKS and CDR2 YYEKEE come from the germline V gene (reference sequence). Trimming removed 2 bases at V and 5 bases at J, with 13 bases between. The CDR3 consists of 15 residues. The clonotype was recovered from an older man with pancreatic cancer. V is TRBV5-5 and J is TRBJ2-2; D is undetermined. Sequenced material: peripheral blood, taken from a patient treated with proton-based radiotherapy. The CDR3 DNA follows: TGTGCCAGCAGCTTATCCTGGGTAGGAACCGGGGAGCTGTTTTTT. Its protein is CASSLSWVGTGELFF.